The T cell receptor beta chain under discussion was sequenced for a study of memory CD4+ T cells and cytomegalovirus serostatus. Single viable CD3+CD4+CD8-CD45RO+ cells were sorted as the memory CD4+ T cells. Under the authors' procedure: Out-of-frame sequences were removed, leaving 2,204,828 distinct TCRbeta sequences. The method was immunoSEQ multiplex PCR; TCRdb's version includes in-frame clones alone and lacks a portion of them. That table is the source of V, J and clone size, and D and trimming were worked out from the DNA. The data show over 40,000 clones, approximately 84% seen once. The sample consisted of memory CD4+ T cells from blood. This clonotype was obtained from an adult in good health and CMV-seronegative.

The CDR3 region has the DNA TGTGCCAGCAGTGTAGCCAACTATGGCTACACCTTC. Its protein is CASSVANYGYTF. The chain is built from TRBV2 and TRBJ1-2, with D unresolved. Germline lookup yields CDR1 SNHLY and CDR2 FYNNEI. Trimming left V 4 bases short and J 2 bases short, with 5 bases between. The CDR3 consists of 12 residues.